This T cell receptor (beta chain) was sequenced in a study of chemoradiotherapy in HPV16-positive cancers. Study observations and caveats: Candidate HPV-specific clones and E7-related TCR motifs grew in tumor during treatment. HPV-specific T cells were functionally defined from only a couple of HPV16-positive patients. HPV-responsive T-cell expansion during chemoradiotherapy was linked to improved recurrence-free survival in HPV16-positive patients.

Repeated repertoire sampling spanned the course of chemoradiotherapy. About this clone itself: Its specificity is not known.

In germline, CDR1 is SEHNR, CDR2 FQNEAQ (reference sequence). The CDR3 sequence is 18 residues long. Between the trimmed V and J ends, which lost 1 base and 1 base, there was a span of 14 bases. Only in-frame clones appear in the TCRdb table, and some are missing; sequencing was by immunoSEQ multiplex PCR. This table holds about 21,000 clones, around 87% found once. The origin of this receptor is a human donor with HPV-associated anogenital cancer. The V gene is TRBV7-9, the J gene TRBJ2-6; possibly TRBD2 for D (6 bases). This material consisted of blood, taken from a patient who underwent chemoradiotherapy. In DNA form, the CDR3 reads TGTGCCAGCAGCTTAGTGGAGGGGTGGAGTTCTGGGGCCAACGTCCTGACTTTC. The encoded protein is CASSLVEGWSSGANVLTF.